The entry that follows covers one TCR beta chain sequence. Its antigen remains unidentified. These data are taken from a study of beta chain features in type 1 diabetes. General observations from the study: A greater similarity of naive, central memory and Treg TCRB repertoires was seen among patients than among healthy donors.

Reverse transcription of all isolated RNA meant that expressed TCRB transcripts were sequenced. Here immunoSEQ multiplex PCR was the method, and the copy in TCRdb shows in-frame clones only, minus some. The table lists about 13,000 clones, about half of them singletons. The CDR3 extends over 12 amino acids. In germline, CDR1 is MNHEY, CDR2 SMNVEV (reference sequence). V was trimmed by 6 bases and J by 4 bases, leaving 7 bases between them. This receptor was taken from a man younger than 35 in good health. J is TRBJ2-1 and V is TRBV27; D is possibly TRBD2 (6 bases). The sequenced sample consisted of stem cell memory CD4+ T cells from blood. CDR3 sequence (DNA): TGTGCCAGCAGCGGGGGTTACAATGAGCAGTTCTTC. Amino acids: CASSGGYNEQFF.